These 10 T cell receptor beta chains were sequenced from one sample in a study of shared clonotypes between healthy human individuals. Repertoires were generated with immunoSEQ multiplex PCR, while TCRdb's copy carries only in-frame clones and drops some. The sample lists roughly 1,100,000 clones, roughly 80% seen once, with approximately 1.5% in the top ten. Sequencing input: memory CD4+ T cells sorted from blood. Subset indicated: CD45RA-negative fraction. The receptors here all came from a man aged 18-30 years in good health.

The rearrangement joins TRBV6-5 to TRBJ1-1; TRBD1 is a possible D gene (5 bases). CDR1 and CDR2 (germline): MNHEY, SVGAGI. V lost 8 bases and J lost 4, with 17 bases in between. The CDR3 loop spans 14 amino acids. CDR3 residues: CASALKERGTEAFF. CDR3 bases: TGTGCCAGCGCCTTAAAGGAGAGGGGCACTGAAGCTTTCTTT.

This rearrangement joins TRBV6-6 to TRBJ2-7, with 10 nucleotides matching TRBD1. The length of the CDR3 is 15 residues. In germline, CDR1 is MNHNY, CDR2 SVGAGI (reference sequence). The trim removed 2 bases at V and 2 bases at J, leaving 3 bases unmatched. The CDR3 DNA sequence: TGTGCCAGCAGTTACCGGGACAGGGGCCCCTACGAGCAGTACTTC. Its protein is CASSYRDRGPYEQYF.

The J gene is TRBJ1-4, the V gene TRBV28; D may be TRBD1 (5 bases). CDR1 and CDR2 (germline): MDHEN, SYDVKM. The CDR3 contains 19 residues. Between the trimmed V and J ends, which lost 7 bases and 5 bases, there was a span of 29 bases. CDR3 in amino acids: CASTPVVGRVVPRNEKLFF. CDR3 nucleotides: TGTGCCAGCACTCCAGTAGTGGGGCGTGTAGTGCCCCGAAATGAAAAACTGTTTTTT.

This chain joins TRBV18 and TRBJ2-1; D assignment may be TRBD1 or TRBD2 (5 bases each). CDR1 and CDR2 from the germline V gene are KGHSH and LQKENI. CDR3 size: 16 residues. Trimming took off 3 bases at V and 6 bases at J, with 18 bases between the two ends. CDR3 DNA: TGTGCCAGCTCACCCCCCCCCGGGGCCCACCGCAATGAGCAGTTCTTC. Translated: CASSPPPGAHRNEQFF.

A note on this clone: Mismatch with germline at one junction end may stem from a read error. V is TRBV30 and J is TRBJ1-2; TRBD1 is a possible D gene (5 bases). The CDR3 runs 11 residues. Germline V gene data show CDR1 as GTSNPN and CDR2 as SVGIG (reference sequence). CDR3 amino acids: CTGVGVFGYTF. The CDR3 DNA sequence: TGCACTGGGGTAGGGGTTTTTGGCTACACCTTC.

V is TRBV6-5 and J is TRBJ1-1, with D possibly TRBD1 on 6 matching bases. This CDR3 has 14 residues. Germline CDR1 is MNHEY and CDR2 is SVGAGI. Trimming took off 6 bases at V and 4 bases at J, with 15 bases between the two ends. The CDR3 sequence is CASSHRESSTEAFF. The CDR3, as DNA: TGTGCCAGCAGCCACAGGGAATCGAGCACTGAAGCTTTCTTT.

This clone was recorded once. This sequence joins TRBV10-3 and TRBJ1-1; 8 bases fit TRBD1. This CDR3 spans 13 amino acids. CDR1 is ENHRY, CDR2 SYGVKD, per germline. After removal of 11 bases from V and 0 bases from J, the junction contained 5 bases not matched to a gene. CDR3 coding DNA: TGTGCCGCACAACAGGGGGTGAACACTGAAGCTTTCTTT. Translating gives CAAQQGVNTEAFF.

The V and J genes are TRBV19 and TRBJ1-4, with a tentative D call TRBD1 (5 bases). CDR3 length: 17 residues. Germline assignment: CDR1 LNHDA and CDR2 SQIVND (reference sequence). Trimming took 7 bases from V and 0 from J, leaving 18 bases between them. The CDR3 DNA reads as TGTGCCAGTACCCGGGACTCCTTATTTGCAACTAATGAAAAACTGTTTTTT. The encoded protein is CASTRDSLFATNEKLFF.

This chain links TRBV5-1 with TRBJ2-2; no definite D call. Trimming took off 3 bases at V and 6 bases at J, with 9 bases between the two ends. This CDR3 comprises 13 residues. The germline gives CDR1 SGHRS, CDR2 YFSETQ. CDR3 residues: CASSSDGAGELFF. In nucleotides, the CDR3 is TGCGCCAGCAGCTCCGACGGAGCCGGGGAGCTGTTTTTT.

This chain connects TRBV15 to TRBJ2-3, with D unresolved. The V and J ends lost 3 bases and 5 bases respectively, with 15 bases between them. Germline-derived CDR1 and CDR2 are LNHNV and YYDKDF (reference sequence). The CDR3 is made up of 15 amino acids. The CDR3 region is CATSRDNPLIDTQYF. The DNA of the CDR3 is TGTGCCACCAGCAGGGATAACCCGCTTATAGATACGCAGTATTTT.